A selection of T cell receptor beta chains follows, all from one sample in a study of blood T cell repertoires in COVID-19. Assay: immunoSEQ multiplex PCR; the TCRdb copy retains only in-frame clones and omits some. The data contain around 250,000 clones, approximately 82% of them singletons. Specimen: PBMCs or T cells enriched from blood (not recorded which). The receptors derive from a middle-aged man who had been exposed to COVID-19. The CDR3 runs from the conserved cysteine through the conserved F or W. Each record gives: CDR3 length, D gene, V gene, CDR3 protein. D genes are given only for firm matches.

>19|TRBD1|TRBV7-7
CASSLVLAAGTGVIQPQHF
>15|.|TRBV7-8
CASSLGSGGNQPQHF
>15|.|TRBV19
CASSIGAAWRETQYF
>18|TRBD2|TRBV6-2/TRBV6-3
CASSYELLAGELTDTQYF
>14|.|TRBV20-1
CSASRLGLTDTQYF
>14|.|TRBV24-1
CATSDEAVSYGYTF
>13|.|TRBV9
CASSIQGGYEQYF
>10|.|TRBV18
CASFGYGYTF
>14|.|TRBV3-1/TRBV3-2
CASSQADTLTEAFF
>19|TRBD2|TRBV27
CASRPPGQGLALLEGEQYF
>14|TRBD1|TRBV19
CASSGRDRDTEAFF
>15|TRBD2|TRBV7-2
CASSALLAGENIQYF
>12|.|TRBV10-3
CAIRPGQSEAFF
>15|TRBD2|TRBV19
CATSTGGGKFYEQYF
>13|.|TRBV27
CASSLGGKEKLFF
>20|.|TRBV4-1
CASSQPSGTPGDSGANVLTF
>20|TRBD2|TRBV15
CATSRDRGIAGRGSYNEQFF
>16|.|TRBV4-1
CASSQGESSYNSPLHF
>17|TRBD2|TRBV5-4
CASTLPFESGKEDEQFF
>17|.|TRBV9
CASSVGGTPSSQETQYF
>15|TRBD1|TRBV19
CASSAVDRDNTEAFF
>16|.|TRBV24-1
CATSDPSMTGGYGYTF
>10|.|TRBV30
CAWKRVEAFF
>13|TRBD1|TRBV7-8
CASSLAGGAGYTF
>15|.|TRBV14
CASSQEKTGIYGYTF
>13|.|TRBV25-1
CASSEAGFETQYF
>12|TRBD2|TRBV19
CASIGTSGIRYF